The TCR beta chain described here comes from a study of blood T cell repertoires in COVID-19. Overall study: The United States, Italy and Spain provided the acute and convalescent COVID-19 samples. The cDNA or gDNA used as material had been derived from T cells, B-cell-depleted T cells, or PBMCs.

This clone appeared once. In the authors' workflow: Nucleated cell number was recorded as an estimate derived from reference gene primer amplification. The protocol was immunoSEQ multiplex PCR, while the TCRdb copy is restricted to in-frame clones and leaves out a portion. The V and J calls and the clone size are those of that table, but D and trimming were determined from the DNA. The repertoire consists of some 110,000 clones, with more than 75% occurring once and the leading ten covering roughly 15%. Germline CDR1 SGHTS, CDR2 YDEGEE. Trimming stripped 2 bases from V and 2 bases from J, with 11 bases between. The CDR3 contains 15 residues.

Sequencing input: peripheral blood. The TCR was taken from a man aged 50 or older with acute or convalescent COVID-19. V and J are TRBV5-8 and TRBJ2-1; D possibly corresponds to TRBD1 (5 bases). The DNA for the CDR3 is TGTGCCAGCAGCTTTGAGACAGTTACCTACAATGAGCAGTTCTTC. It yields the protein CASSFETVTYNEQFF.